One sample yielded the 9 T cell receptor beta chains listed below, sequenced in a study of blood T cell repertoires in COVID-19. Here immunoSEQ multiplex PCR was the method, and the copy in TCRdb shows in-frame clones only, minus some. The table lists over 85,000 clones, about 88% of them singletons. Sequencing input: peripheral blood. These receptors were collected from a man aged 60-69 years with acute or convalescent COVID-19.

The V call is TRBV5-1, the J call TRBJ1-2, with D possibly matching TRBD1 (5 bases). Trimming shortened V by 0 bases and J by 2 bases, and 8 bases separated the two germline ends. The CDR3 contains 14 residues. CDR1 is SGHRS and CDR2 is YFSETQ in the germline V gene. CDR3 DNA sequence: TGCGCCAGCAGCTTGGGACAGTCCAACTATGGCTACACCTTC. It encodes CASSLGQSNYGYTF.

The chain links TRBV4-2 to TRBJ2-3; D may be TRBD1 (6 bases). Deletions cut 0 bases from V and 8 bases from J, with 15 bases between. Germline V lookup: CDR1 LGHNA, CDR2 YNFKEQ. This CDR3 region has 15 residues. The CDR3: CASSQDMGAPATQYF. The CDR3 DNA follows: TGTGCCAGCAGCCAAGATATGGGGGCCCCCGCTACGCAGTATTTT.

The V and J genes are TRBV5-1 and TRBJ1-6; TRBD1 matches 7 bases. V dropped 4 bases and J dropped 14; count of bases not matched to a gene: 12. This CDR3 is built from 14 residues. The germline gives CDR1 SGHRS, CDR2 YFSETQ. The CDR3 DNA follows: TGCGCCAGCAGCACAGGGGTCGGGAATTTGGCCCTCCACTTT. It encodes CASSTGVGNLALHF. The entire variable domain, with the rest obtained from reference TRBV5-1 and TRBJ1-6, is as follows: KAGVTQTPRYLIKTRGQQVTLSCSPISGHRSVSWYQQTPGQGLQFLFEYFSETQRNKGNFPGRFSGRQFSNSRSEMNVSTLELGDSALYLCASSTGVGNLALHFGNGTRLTVT.

About this clone itself: This specimen includes other DNA sequences encoding the same CDR3. This chain links TRBV5-1 with TRBJ1-3, with a tentative D call TRBD1 (5 bases). The CDR3 spans 15 residues. Germline-derived CDR1 and CDR2 are SGHRS and YFSETQ. Trimming cost V 0 bases and J 0 bases, with 7 bases left between them. DNA for the CDR3: TGCGCCAGCAGCTTGGCGGGGGGCTCTGGAAACACCATATATTTT. This sequence encodes CASSLAGGSGNTIYF.

The chain combines TRBV19 with TRBJ2-2; tentative D call: TRBD2 (5 bases). The CDR3 runs to 16 residues. Trimming took off 4 bases at V and 4 bases at J, with 16 bases between the two ends. Looked up from germline, CDR1 is LNHDA and CDR2 is SQIVND (reference sequence). CDR3: CASSNRLTLGTGELFF. The CDR3, as DNA: TGTGCCAGTAGTAACAGACTAACTCTGGGCACCGGGGAGCTGTTTTTT.

The chain couples TRBV18 to TRBJ2-1, with D tentatively TRBD2 (6 bases). V was trimmed by 5 bases and J by 5 bases, leaving 10 bases between them. The CDR3 spans 13 residues. Germline V lookup: CDR1 KGHSH, CDR2 LQKENI. The CDR3 DNA sequence: TGTGCCAGCTCATCAGGACTACACAATGAGCAGTTCTTC. This encodes CASSSGLHNEQFF.

The CDR3 DNA sequence: TGTGCCAGCAGCTTAGAGAGACTAGGCGAGCAGTACTTC. Amino acid sequence: CASSLERLGEQYF. This chain joins TRBV11-2 and TRBJ2-7, with a possible D match to TRBD2 (6 bases). Looked up from germline, CDR1 is SGHAT and CDR2 is FQNNGV. The CDR3 runs to 13 residues. V gave up 0 bases and J gave up 6 bases, with 9 bases separating them.

CDR3 sequence (DNA): TGTGCCAGCAATGGCGGGGGCAATCAGCCCCAGCATTTT. It translates to CASNGGGNQPQHF. The V gene is TRBV28, the J gene TRBJ1-5; the D is unclear. CDR1 is MDHEN and CDR2 is SYDVKM in the germline V gene. The V end lost 7 bases, the J end lost 2 bases, and 9 bases lay between the germline ends. The CDR3 is 13 residues long.

The V gene is TRBV2, the J gene TRBJ2-1, with D possibly matching TRBD2 (6 bases). CDR1 and CDR2 (germline): SNHLY, FYNNEI. The CDR3 has 16 residues. V shed 8 bases and J shed 4 bases, with 21 bases lying between them. The CDR3 sequence is CASGREGGTLYNEQFF. CDR3 DNA: TGTGCCAGCGGTCGTGAGGGAGGCACTCTTTACAATGAGCAGTTCTTC.